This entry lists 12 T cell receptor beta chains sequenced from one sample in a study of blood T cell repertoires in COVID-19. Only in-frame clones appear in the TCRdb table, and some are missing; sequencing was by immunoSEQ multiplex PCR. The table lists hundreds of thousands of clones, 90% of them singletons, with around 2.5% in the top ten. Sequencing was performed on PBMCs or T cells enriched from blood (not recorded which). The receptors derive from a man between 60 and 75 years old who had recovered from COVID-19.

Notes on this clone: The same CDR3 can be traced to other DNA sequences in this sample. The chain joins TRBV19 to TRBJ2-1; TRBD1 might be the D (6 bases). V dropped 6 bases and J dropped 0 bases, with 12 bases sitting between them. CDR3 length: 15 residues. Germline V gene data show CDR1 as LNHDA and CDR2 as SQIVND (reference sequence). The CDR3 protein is CASSRTGSSYNEQFF. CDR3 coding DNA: TGTGCCAGTAGCCGAACAGGGAGCTCCTACAATGAGCAGTTCTTC.

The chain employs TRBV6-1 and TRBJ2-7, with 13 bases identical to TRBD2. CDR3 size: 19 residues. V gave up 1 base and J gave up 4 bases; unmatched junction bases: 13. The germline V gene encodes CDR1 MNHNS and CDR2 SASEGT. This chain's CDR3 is CASSEVYSGTSGVRYEQYF. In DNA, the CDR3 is TGTGCCAGCAGTGAAGTCTACTCCGGGACTAGCGGGGTGAGATACGAGCAGTACTTC.

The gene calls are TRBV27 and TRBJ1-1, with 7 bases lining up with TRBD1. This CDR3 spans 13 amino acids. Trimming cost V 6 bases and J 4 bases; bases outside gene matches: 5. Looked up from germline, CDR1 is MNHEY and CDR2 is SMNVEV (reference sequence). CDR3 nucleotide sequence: TGTGCCAGCAGGCAGACAGGGCCCACTGAAGCTTTCTTT. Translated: CASRQTGPTEAFF.

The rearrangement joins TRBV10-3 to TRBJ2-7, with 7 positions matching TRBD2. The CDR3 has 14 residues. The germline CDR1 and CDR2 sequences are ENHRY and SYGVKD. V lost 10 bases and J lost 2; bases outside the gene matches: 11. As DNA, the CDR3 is TGTGCCACCCGGGACTACCAGGGAACCTACGAGCAGTACTTC. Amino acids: CATRDYQGTYEQYF.

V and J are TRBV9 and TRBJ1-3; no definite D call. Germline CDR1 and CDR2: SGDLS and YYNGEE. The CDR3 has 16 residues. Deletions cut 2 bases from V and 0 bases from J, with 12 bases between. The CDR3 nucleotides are TGTGCCAGCAGCGTCGATAGCGAAGCCTCTGGAAACACCATATATTTT. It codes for CASSVDSEASGNTIYF. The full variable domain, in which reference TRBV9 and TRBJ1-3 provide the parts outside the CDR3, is DSGVTQTPKHLITATGQRVTLRCSPRSGDLSVYWYQQSLDQGLQFLIQYYNGEERAKGNILERFSAQQFPDLHSELNLSSLELGDSALYFCASSVDSEASGNTIYFGEGSWLTVV.

The CDR3 here is CASSIQRSTEAFF. In nucleotides, the CDR3 is TGTGCCAGTAGTATCCAGCGGAGCACTGAAGCTTTCTTT. The chain employs TRBV19 and TRBJ1-1; D ambiguous. This CDR3 spans 13 amino acids. Between the trimmed V and J ends, which lost 3 bases and 4 bases, there was a span of 9 bases. CDR1 is LNHDA and CDR2 is SQIVND in the germline V gene (reference sequence).

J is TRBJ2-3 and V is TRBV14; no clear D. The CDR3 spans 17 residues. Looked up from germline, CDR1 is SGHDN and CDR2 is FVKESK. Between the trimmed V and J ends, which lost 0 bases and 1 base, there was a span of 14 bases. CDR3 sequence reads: CASSQDRPGDRTDTQYF. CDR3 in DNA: TGTGCCAGCAGCCAAGATCGACCAGGTGATCGCACAGATACGCAGTATTTT.

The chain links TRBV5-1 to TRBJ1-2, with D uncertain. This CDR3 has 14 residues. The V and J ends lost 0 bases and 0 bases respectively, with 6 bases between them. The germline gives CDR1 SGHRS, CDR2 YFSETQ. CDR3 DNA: TGCGCCAGCAGCTTGGACACACCTAACTATGGCTACACCTTC. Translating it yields CASSLDTPNYGYTF.

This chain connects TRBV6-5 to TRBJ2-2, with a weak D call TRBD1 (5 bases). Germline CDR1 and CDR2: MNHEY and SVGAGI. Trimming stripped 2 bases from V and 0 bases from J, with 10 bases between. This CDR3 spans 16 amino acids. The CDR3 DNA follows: TGTGCCAGCAGTTACATGGGCAGGGCGAACACCGGGGAGCTGTTTTTT. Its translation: CASSYMGRANTGELFF.

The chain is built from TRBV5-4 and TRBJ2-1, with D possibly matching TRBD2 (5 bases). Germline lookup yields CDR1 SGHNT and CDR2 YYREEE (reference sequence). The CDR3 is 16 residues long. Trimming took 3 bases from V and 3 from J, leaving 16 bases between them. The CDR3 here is CASSSRGGNYYNEQFF. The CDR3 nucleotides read TGTGCCAGCAGCTCCCGGGGTGGGAACTACTACAATGAGCAGTTCTTC.

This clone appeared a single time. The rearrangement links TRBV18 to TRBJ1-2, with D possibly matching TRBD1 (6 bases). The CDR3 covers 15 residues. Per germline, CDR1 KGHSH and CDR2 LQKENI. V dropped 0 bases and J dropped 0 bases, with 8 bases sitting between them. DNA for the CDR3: TGTGCCAGCTCACCACCGGGGGCAACTAACTATGGCTACACCTTC. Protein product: CASSPPGATNYGYTF.

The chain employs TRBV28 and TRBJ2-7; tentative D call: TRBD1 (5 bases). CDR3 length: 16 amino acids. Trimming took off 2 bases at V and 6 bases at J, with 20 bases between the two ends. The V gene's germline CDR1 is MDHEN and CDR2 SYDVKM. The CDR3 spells CASSLMIGAGRLEQYF. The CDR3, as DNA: TGTGCCAGCAGTTTAATGATTGGGGCAGGTCGTCTCGAGCAGTACTTC.